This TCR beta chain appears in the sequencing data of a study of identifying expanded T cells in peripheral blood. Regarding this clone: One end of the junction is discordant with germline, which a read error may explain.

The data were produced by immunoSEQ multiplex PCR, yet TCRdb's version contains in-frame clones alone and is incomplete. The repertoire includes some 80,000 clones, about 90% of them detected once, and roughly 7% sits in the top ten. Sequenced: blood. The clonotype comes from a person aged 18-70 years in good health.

The CDR3 DNA is TGTGCCACCAGCGGAGACAGGCGCCACCAAGAGACCCAGTACTTC. Protein product: CATSGDRRHQETQYF. The chain employs TRBV15 and TRBJ2-5; a possible D gene is TRBD1 (6 bases). Germline V gene sequence: CDR1 LNHNV, CDR2 YYDKDF (reference sequence). The CDR3 is 15 amino acids.